These T cell receptor beta chains were read from a single sample in a study of cytomegalovirus exposure and HLA in healthy donors. TCRdb keeps only in-frame clones here, not all; method: immunoSEQ multiplex PCR. The table lists tens of thousands of clones, roughly 85% of them singletons. The material sequenced was PBMCs. All receptors derive from a woman between 18 and 29 years old in good health and CMV-seronegative. CDR3s include the opening cysteine and the closing phenylalanine or tryptophan. D genes are given only for firm matches. Size is stated for part of the rows, as once, few or many counts, or as a class when the clone is expanded.

DNA	CDR3	size	V	J	D
TGTGCCTGGAGTCCCGGGACAGGGTCTATTGAAGCTTTCTTT	CAWSPGTGSIEAFF	NA	TRBV30	TRBJ1-1	TRBD1
TGTGCCAGCAGCCCCAGGAGAACAGGGGATGGCTACACCTTC	CASSPRRTGDGYTF	few	TRBV7-9	TRBJ1-2	TRBD1
TGTGCCAGCAGTTTTCGGACAGGGGGCGCCTTCAACGAGCAGTACTTC	CASSFRTGGAFNEQYF	NA	TRBV28	TRBJ2-7	TRBD1
TGCGCCAGCAGCTTGCAGGGGGCTTCTGCTGGGGCCAACGCCCTGACTTTC	CASSLQGASAGANALTF	NA	TRBV5-1	TRBJ2-6	TRBD1
TGTGCCAGCAGCTCGCAGCGGGACGATGAGCAGTTCTTC	CASSSQRDDEQFF	NA	TRBV7-3	TRBJ2-1	TRBD2
TGTGCCAGCAGACCTGGGGGCTTTGATTCATACGAGCAGTACTTC	CASRPGGFDSYEQYF	once	TRBV6-5	TRBJ2-7	NA
TGTGCCTGGAGTTTTCGGGACAAGCGGACTGAAGCTTTCTTT	CAWSFRDKRTEAFF	NA	TRBV30	TRBJ1-1	NA
TGTGCCAGCAGCCAAAAGACAGCTTATAGCAATCAGCCCCAGCATTTT	CASSQKTAYSNQPQHF	NA	TRBV4-2	TRBJ1-5	NA
TGCAGCGTTTTCGGACTAGCCGAGACCCAGTACTTC	CSVFGLAETQYF	NA	TRBV29-1	TRBJ2-5	TRBD2
TGCGCCAGCAGACTAGCGGGGGCCTACGAGCAGTACTTC	CASRLAGAYEQYF	NA	TRBV5-1	TRBJ2-7	TRBD2
TGTGCCAGCAGCTTAGCCAGGGGGAGGGAGACCCAGTACTTC	CASSLARGRETQYF	NA	TRBV11-2	TRBJ2-5	NA
TGTGCCAGCAGCTTAGGGCGGGAGGGTATAGATACGCAGTATTTT	CASSLGREGIDTQYF	NA	TRBV11-2	TRBJ2-3	TRBD2
TGTGCCAGCGGGAGTCGGACTGAAGCTTTCTTT	CASGSRTEAFF	NA	TRBV27	TRBJ1-1	NA
TGCGCCAGCAGCCAAGAACGGGAGGATTCACCCCTCCACTTT	CASSQEREDSPLHF	few	TRBV4-1	TRBJ1-6	NA
TGCGCCAGCAGCCCTAGCGGGAGGTCCTTCTCCTACAATGAGCAGTTCTTC	CASSPSGRSFSYNEQFF	once	TRBV4-1	TRBJ2-1	TRBD2
TGTGCCAGCAGCATTGGACAGGGGGCCAATAATTCACCCCTCCACTTT	CASSIGQGANNSPLHF	NA	TRBV5-4	TRBJ1-6	TRBD1
TGCGCCAGCAGTGTGGCAGGGTGGGAGGACACTGAAGCTTTCTTT	CASSVAGWEDTEAFF	once	TRBV5-1	TRBJ1-1	NA
TGTGCCAGCAGGTTAGGGCAGCTAGAGGGATACACCGGGGAGCTGTTTTTT	CASRLGQLEGYTGELFF	few	TRBV5-4	TRBJ2-2	NA
TGCAGCGTTGAAGAAATAGTGGAGCTGAGCGGGAGGGCCTCGGATGAGCAGTTCTTC	CSVEEIVELSGRASDEQFF	NA	TRBV29-1	TRBJ2-1	TRBD2
TGTGCCAGCAGCTTAGCCGGGGGTGGTAATTCACCCCTCCACTTT	CASSLAGGGNSPLHF	NA	TRBV7-6	TRBJ1-6	NA
TGTGCCAGCAGCGATACAGGGGCTGTCTACGAGCAGTACTTC	CASSDTGAVYEQYF	NA	TRBV28	TRBJ2-7	TRBD1
TGTGCCAGCAGCGACCCCGTGAGGGGGCCGTTCAATGAGCAGTTCTTC	CASSDPVRGPFNEQFF	NA	TRBV7-9	TRBJ2-1	TRBD1
TGTGCCAGCAGCGCGGGGGGGTTTGGACACGAGCAGTACTTC	CASSAGGFGHEQYF	NA	TRBV7-9	TRBJ2-7	TRBD2
TGTGCCAGCTCACTTGACTCCCGACAGGGGGTCCTCTCTGCAACTAATGAAAAACTGTTTTTT	CASSLDSRQGVLSATNEKLFF	once	TRBV18	TRBJ1-4	TRBD1
TGCGCCAGCAGCAGAACCCCTAGCGGGACTAACAATGAGCAGTTCTTC	CASSRTPSGTNNEQFF	NA	TRBV4-1	TRBJ2-1	TRBD2
TGTGCCAGTAGCAAGAATATCCCTCGTAGCTTTGGCTACACCTTC	CASSKNIPRSFGYTF	NA	TRBV19	TRBJ1-2	NA
TGTGCCAGCAACTCTGGGGCCAACGGCCTGACTTTC	CASNSGANGLTF	NA	TRBV7-9	TRBJ2-6	NA
TGTGCCAGCAGTCCGGGACTATACTACGAGCAGTACTTC	CASSPGLYYEQYF	NA	TRBV28	TRBJ2-7	TRBD2
TGTGCCAGCAGCTTGGACACCGAAGGTGGGCGGAACACTGAAGCTTTCTTT	CASSLDTEGGRNTEAFF	NA	TRBV5-6	TRBJ1-1	NA
TGTGCCTGGGAGGGGGGGGGACTAGCGTCTCGGAGGTTTGGCACAGATACGCAGTATTTT	CAWEGGGLASRRFGTDTQYF	NA	TRBV30	TRBJ2-3	TRBD2
TGTGCCATCATGGGACAGGGATCTGGCTACACCTTC	CAIMGQGSGYTF	NA	TRBV10-3	TRBJ1-2	TRBD1
TGTGCCAGCAGCAAAGCACCTCGGGACAGGGACTACAATGAGCAGTTCTTC	CASSKAPRDRDYNEQFF	NA	TRBV21-1	TRBJ2-1	NA
TGTGCCACCAGCAGAGATTGGGGAGACTATTACAATGAGCAGTTCTTC	CATSRDWGDYYNEQFF	NA	TRBV15	TRBJ2-1	NA
TGTGCCAGCTCACTCCGGGACAAAGACACAGATACGCAGTATTTT	CASSLRDKDTDTQYF	NA	TRBV18	TRBJ2-3	NA
TGCGCCAGCAGCCAAGTTTGGGGCGCCATATATTTT	CASSQVWGAIYF	NA	TRBV4-1	TRBJ1-3	NA
TGTGCCAGCAGTGACCAGACAGATTCACCCCTCCACTTT	CASSDQTDSPLHF	NA	TRBV6-1	TRBJ1-6	NA
TGTGCCAGCAGTAACGACTTGGAAAAACTGTTTTTT	CASSNDLEKLFF	once	TRBV28	TRBJ1-4	NA
TGCAGCGTGGGACTAGCGGGAGACAATGAGCAGTTCTTC	CSVGLAGDNEQFF	NA	TRBV29-1	TRBJ2-1	TRBD2
TGTGCCAGCAGCCAAGTCCCCCGGGGGGCGGGAGGAGGGGAGACCCAGTACTTC	CASSQVPRGAGGGETQYF	NA	TRBV4-2	TRBJ2-5	TRBD2
TGTGCCAGCACGAAAGGACCAGGACAGGGGTATGAGCAGTTCTTC	CASTKGPGQGYEQFF	NA	TRBV28	TRBJ2-1	TRBD1
TGTGCCAGCAGCTTTGGGACAGGTGAGTTGAACACTGAAGCTTTCTTT	CASSFGTGELNTEAFF	NA	TRBV7-9	TRBJ1-1	TRBD1
TGTGCCAGCAGGCCACAGGGGGCCAGGGCTGAAGCTTTCTTT	CASRPQGARAEAFF	NA	TRBV6-5	TRBJ1-1	TRBD1
TGTGCCAGCTCATCGGGGGAAGAGACCCAGTACTTC	CASSSGEETQYF	NA	TRBV18	TRBJ2-5	NA
TGTGCCAGCAGCTTGGAGTGGCAGACAAACACTGAAGCTTTCTTT	CASSLEWQTNTEAFF	NA	TRBV5-6	TRBJ1-1	NA
TGTGCCACCAGCAGAGAGAAGACAGGGAGCACAGATACGCAGTATTTT	CATSREKTGSTDTQYF	NA	TRBV15	TRBJ2-3	TRBD1
TGTGCCAGCAGCAAGGGAGAGGTGAACACCGGGGAGCTGTTTTTT	CASSKGEVNTGELFF	NA	TRBV11-2	TRBJ2-2	NA
TGTGCCAGCAGCGCCGGACTAGCGGGAGCGAACAATGAGCAGTTCTTC	CASSAGLAGANNEQFF	NA	TRBV9	TRBJ2-1	TRBD2
TGTGCCAGCAGTTACTCTTATGGGGAACTCGGGAATGGCTACACCTTC	CASSYSYGELGNGYTF	NA	TRBV6-5	TRBJ1-2	NA
TGTGCCAGCGCGGACTCGAACAATGAGCAGTTCTTC	CASADSNNEQFF	NA	TRBV28	TRBJ2-1	NA
TGTGCCAGCATCGGACTAGCGGGAGGCCTTAGCACAGATACGCAGTATTTT	CASIGLAGGLSTDTQYF	NA	TRBV27	TRBJ2-3	TRBD2
TGTGCCAGCAGTCTATGGACTAGCGGGACCACAGATACGCAGTATTTT	CASSLWTSGTTDTQYF	NA	TRBV28	TRBJ2-3	TRBD2
TGTGCCAGCAGCGTAGCTCCCGACAGGGGGATAAAAAACAGTCAGTACTTC	CASSVAPDRGIKNSQYF	NA	TRBV9	TRBJ2-4	TRBD1
TGTGCCAGCAGTGACCTAAAGACACCCACAATGTACAATGAGCAGTTCTTC	CASSDLKTPTMYNEQFF	NA	TRBV6-1	TRBJ2-1	NA
TGTGCCAGCAGCTTAAATTTCAGGGGGCATCAGCCCCAGCATTTT	CASSLNFRGHQPQHF	NA	TRBV11-2	TRBJ1-5	TRBD1
TGTGCCAGCAGTGGAGGGCAGGGGGCCACAGATACGCAGTATTTT	CASSGGQGATDTQYF	NA	TRBV6-1	TRBJ2-3	TRBD1
TGTGCCAGCAGCTCACAGGTCACCGGGGAGCTGTTTTTT	CASSSQVTGELFF	NA	TRBV7-9	TRBJ2-2	NA
TGTGCCAGTAATCGACAGGGGTCGACCAATGAGCAGTTCTTC	CASNRQGSTNEQFF	NA	TRBV5-4	TRBJ2-1	TRBD1